Shown below are 9 T cell receptor beta chains from a single sample sequenced in a study of identical twins. TCRdb re-derived calls from the 5' RACE reads in MiXCR, one entry per CDR3 protein. The table has 640,000 or so distinct CDR3 sequences, around 6% seen once. The sequencing sample was made of naive T cells sorted from blood. These receptors all come from a man younger than 35 in good health.

This chain connects TRBV30 to TRBJ2-1; D gene ambiguous. CDR1 GTSNPN and CDR2 SVGIG come from the germline V gene (reference sequence). The CDR3 is 12 residues long. V gave up 1 base and J gave up 8 bases, with 9 bases separating them. In DNA, the CDR3 is TGTGCCTGGAGTGACAAATACCATGAGCAGTTCTTC. This encodes CAWSDKYHEQFF.

This clonotype was recorded a few times. The chain employs TRBV3-1 and TRBJ2-3; no reliable D call. CDR1 and CDR2 from the germline V gene are LGHDT and YNNKEL (reference sequence). V was pared by 4 bases and J by 0 bases, with 17 bases between. The CDR3 consists of 17 residues. In DNA, the CDR3 is TGTGCCAGCAGCCTTTCGACTGACACTACTAGCACAGATACGCAGTATTTT. Amino acid sequence: CASSLSTDTTSTDTQYF.

In this sample, this clonotype turned up a few times. The CDR3 DNA reads as TGTGCCAGCAGACCAGGGCCGAACTATGGCTACACCTTC. It is translated as CASRPGPNYGYTF. This chain joins TRBV6-1 and TRBJ1-2, with D perhaps matching TRBD1 (5 bases). In germline, CDR1 is MNHNS, CDR2 SASEGT. Trimming took 6 bases from V and 2 from J, leaving 10 bases between them. The CDR3 covers 13 residues.

In its sample, this clonotype was seen many times. The chain combines TRBV12-3 or TRBV12-4 with TRBJ2-5; D is unresolved. This CDR3 has 14 residues. Trimming pared 5 bases from V and 0 bases from J, leaving 10 bases between. The CDR3 loop reads CASSDHLYQETQYF. In DNA form, the CDR3 reads TGTGCCAGCAGTGACCACCTGTACCAAGAGACCCAGTACTTC.

This clonotype was recorded at least ten times. The rearrangement links TRBV5-1 to TRBJ2-7; 14 bases line up with TRBD2. This CDR3 has 16 residues. Germline V gives CDR1 SGHRS, CDR2 YFSETQ. With V trimmed by 4 bases and J by 4 bases, 7 bases remained unmatched. DNA for the CDR3: TGCGCCAGCAGCCAACAGGGACTAGCGGGAGTTTACGAGCAGTACTTC. Encoded protein: CASSQQGLAGVYEQYF.

The chain joins TRBV5-6 to TRBJ2-4, with D possibly being TRBD2 (5 bases). Germline V gene lookup returns CDR1 SGHDT and CDR2 YYEEEE. Between the trimmed V and J ends, which lost 9 bases and 7 bases, there was a span of 20 bases. This CDR3 has 14 residues. CDR3 sequence reads: CATRRARESNIQYF. The CDR3, as DNA: TGTGCCACTCGGCGGGCGCGAGAGTCCAACATTCAGTACTTC.

Ten or more counts support this clonotype. The chain uses TRBV28 and TRBJ2-2; no definite D call. Germline V gene lookup returns CDR1 MDHEN and CDR2 SYDVKM. Trimming took 9 bases from V and 2 from J, leaving 10 bases between them. CDR3 length: 13 residues. The DNA of the CDR3 is TGTGCCAGTATTGGGCCTAACACCGGGGAGCTGTTTTTT. Residues: CASIGPNTGELFF.

In DNA form, the CDR3 reads TGTGCCAGCAGCTTGGACCAGGGACTGCAAGAGACCCAGTACTTC. This gives the protein CASSLDQGLQETQYF. The V gene is TRBV5-4, the J gene TRBJ2-5; D possibly corresponds to TRBD2 (6 bases). CDR3 size: 15 residues. The ends were cut back, 0 bases at V and 2 bases at J, with 11 bases in the middle. CDR1 and CDR2 from the germline V gene are SGHNT and YYREEE (reference sequence).

This clonotype was seen many times. The rearrangement links TRBV9 to TRBJ1-1, with no clear D. The CDR3 is 14 residues long. V was clipped by 2 bases and J by 1 base, with 9 bases between them. Germline lookup yields CDR1 SGDLS and CDR2 YYNGEE. CDR3 sequence reads: CASSVEVTNTEAFF. As DNA, the CDR3 is TGTGCCAGCAGCGTGGAGGTGACGAACACTGAAGCTTTCTTT.